Listed here are 32 T cell receptor beta chains from one sample, sequenced in a study of blood T cell repertoires in COVID-19. Generated by immunoSEQ multiplex PCR, the TCRdb table keeps only in-frame clones and is missing some. The data hold around 250,000 clones, with roughly nine tenths observed a single time. Sequencing was performed on peripheral blood. The receptor source for this set is a woman aged 55 to 70 who had recovered from COVID-19.

This clone was observed once. The chain is built from TRBV5-1 and TRBJ1-5, with 8 bases that match TRBD1. Per germline, CDR1 SGHRS and CDR2 YFSETQ. This CDR3 spans 16 amino acids. V trimming: 4 bases; J trimming: 2 bases; junction bases outside the gene matches: 8. CDR3 sequence (DNA): TGCGCCAGCAGCCTAGGGTACAGGGGGGGCAATCAGCCCCAGCATTTT. It is translated as CASSLGYRGGNQPQHF.

J is TRBJ2-1 and V is TRBV10-3; 9 bases agree with TRBD2. Germline V gene sequence: CDR1 ENHRY, CDR2 SYGVKD. Trimming removed 9 bases from V and 8 bases from J; junction bases left unmatched: 14. The length of the CDR3 is 15 residues. The CDR3 here is CAMTTAGGPFHEQFF. As DNA, the CDR3 is TGTGCCATGACGACCGCGGGGGGGCCTTTCCATGAGCAGTTCTTC.

The chain combines TRBV6-6 with TRBJ1-5; D possibly corresponds to TRBD1 (6 bases). V dropped 8 bases and J dropped 7 bases, with 18 bases sitting between them. This CDR3 spans 14 amino acids. Germline CDR1 and CDR2: MNHNY and SVGAGI (reference sequence). CDR3 DNA sequence: TGTGCCAGCGCTACCGGACAGTCTAGGCAGCCCCAGCATTTT. It encodes CASATGQSRQPQHF.

J is TRBJ1-4 and V is TRBV9; 8 nucleotides line up with TRBD1. J was trimmed by 6 bases and V by 3 bases; bases with no gene match: 1. This CDR3 is built from 13 residues. Germline V lookup: CDR1 SGDLS, CDR2 YYNGEE. The CDR3 region has the DNA TGTGCCAGCAGCGGGACAGGGCATGAAAAACTGTTTTTT. Translation: CASSGTGHEKLFF. Based on the CDR3 plus reference TRBV9 and TRBJ1-4, the full variable domain is DSGVTQTPKHLITATGQRVTLRCSPRSGDLSVYWYQQSLDQGLQFLIQYYNGEERAKGNILERFSAQQFPDLHSELNLSSLELGDSALYFCASSGTGHEKLFFGSGTQLSVL.

The gene calls are TRBV19 and TRBJ1-5; D unresolved. Germline V gene data show CDR1 as LNHDA and CDR2 as SQIVND (reference sequence). Trimming removed 2 bases at V and 4 bases at J, with 9 bases between. CDR3 size: 14 residues. CDR3 nucleotide sequence: TGTGCCAGTAGTATACAAAGAGGGAATCAGCCCCAGCATTTT. Amino acid sequence: CASSIQRGNQPQHF.

This chain connects TRBV4-1 to TRBJ1-3; D gene unclear. Germline assignment: CDR1 MGHRA and CDR2 YSYEKL. The CDR3 spans 13 residues. Trimming took 7 bases from V and 5 from J, leaving 12 bases between them. CDR3: CASKSPGRNTIYF. CDR3 bases: TGCGCCAGCAAGTCTCCAGGTCGAAACACCATATATTTT.

The V and J genes are TRBV14 and TRBJ2-2; D call uncertain. Germline CDR1 is SGHDN and CDR2 is FVKESK. With 1 base removed from V and 6 bases from J, the gap between germline ends came to 9 bases. The CDR3 is 14 residues long. This chain's CDR3 is CASSQVAPSGELFF. Written as DNA, the CDR3 is TGTGCCAGCAGCCAAGTTGCGCCTTCCGGGGAGCTGTTTTTT.

This chain's CDR3 is CASSSYGSNQPQHF. The CDR3 nucleotides are TGTGCCAGCAGCTCCTACGGTAGCAATCAGCCCCAGCATTTT. The chain is built from TRBV7-9 and TRBJ1-5; D remains ambiguous. Trimming removed 4 bases at V and 0 bases at J, with 7 bases between. Germline V lookup: CDR1 SEHNR, CDR2 FQNEAQ (reference sequence). The CDR3 is 14 residues long.

The rearrangement joins TRBV5-8 to TRBJ2-7, with 8 positions matching TRBD1. Germline trimming cut 0 bases from V and 4 bases from J; bases unmatched to any gene: 6. The CDR3 is 15 residues long. CDR1 is SGHTS and CDR2 is YDEGEE in the germline V gene. The CDR3 DNA follows: TGTGCCAGCAGCTTGGGGACAGGGCCTTGGTACGAGCAGTACTTC. Residues: CASSLGTGPWYEQYF.

The V call is TRBV9, the J call TRBJ2-1; D is unclear. The CDR3 runs to 16 residues. CDR1 is SGDLS and CDR2 is YYNGEE in the germline V gene. V was shortened by 4 bases and J by 0 bases, with 14 bases between the two germline ends. CDR3 loop: CASSHRLPSSYNEQFF. The CDR3 DNA sequence: TGTGCCAGCAGCCATCGTCTTCCTAGCTCCTACAATGAGCAGTTCTTC.

This sequence joins TRBV9 and TRBJ2-5; D might be TRBD2 (5 bases). Per germline, CDR1 SGDLS and CDR2 YYNGEE. Trimming pared 0 bases from V and 1 base from J, leaving 7 bases between. The CDR3 is 14 residues long. Here the CDR3 reads CASSVGSAQETQYF. The CDR3 DNA is TGTGCCAGCAGCGTAGGTAGCGCCCAAGAGACCCAGTACTTC.

The V and J genes are TRBV28 and TRBJ1-4; D may be TRBD1 (6 bases). Trimming stripped 5 bases from V and 8 bases from J, with 15 bases between. Germline CDR1 and CDR2: MDHEN and SYDVKM. The CDR3 sequence is 14 residues long. CDR3 in DNA: TGTGCCAGCAGTAAACAGGGTTTAAGAGAAAAACTGTTTTTT. This gives the protein CASSKQGLREKLFF.

The J gene is TRBJ1-2, the V gene TRBV7-2, with TRBD1 matching over 7 bases. The V gene end was trimmed by 0 bases and the J gene end by 10 bases; junction bases not matched to a gene: 14. Germline-derived CDR1 and CDR2 are SGHTA and FQGNSA. CDR3 length: 16 amino acids. CDR3 amino acids: CASSLAITGENFLYTF. In nucleotides, the CDR3 is TGTGCCAGCAGCTTAGCAATTACAGGGGAGAATTTCCTCTACACCTTC.

V and J are TRBV20-1 and TRBJ2-7; TRBD1 is a possible D gene (5 bases). V dropped 6 bases and J dropped 4 bases, with 10 bases sitting between them. From germline, CDR1 is DFQATT and CDR2 SNEGSKA (reference sequence). CDR3 length: 11 residues. The CDR3 DNA is TGCAGTGCCCAGAGACAGTACGAGCAGTACTTC. This encodes CSAQRQYEQYF.

This rearrangement joins TRBV7-2 to TRBJ2-5; TRBD2 matches at 13 bases. Losses at the gene ends were 6 bases for V and 13 bases for J; bases not matched to a gene: 8. This CDR3 comprises 13 residues. CDR1 is SGHTA and CDR2 is FQGNSA in the germline V gene. The CDR3 DNA reads TGTGCCAGCAGAGGGACTAGCGGGGCGAGCCCGTACTTC. Translating gives CASRGTSGASPYF.

This clone was seen only a few times. The chain joins TRBV2 to TRBJ2-7, with D perhaps matching TRBD2 (6 bases). The V gene's germline CDR1 is SNHLY and CDR2 FYNNEI. CDR3 length equals 16 residues. Trimming cost V 5 bases and J 6 bases, with 23 bases left between them. The DNA for the CDR3 is TGTGCCAGCAGTCCCTTAAACGACATTTTGCGGGGCGAGCAGTACTTC. Residues: CASSPLNDILRGEQYF. The full variable domain, in which reference TRBV2 and TRBJ2-7 provide the parts outside the CDR3, is EPEVTQTPSHQVTQMGQEVILRCVPISNHLYFYWYRQILGQKVEFLVSFYNNEISEKSEIFDDQFSVERPDGSNFTLKIRSTKLEDSAMYFCASSPLNDILRGEQYFGPGTRLTVT.

The CDR3 region has the DNA TGCGCCAGCAGCCAGGACGGACTAGCGGGGGCCCGAGATACGCAGTATTTT. It translates to CASSQDGLAGARDTQYF. This rearrangement joins TRBV4-3 to TRBJ2-3; 13 bases agree with TRBD2. The CDR3 covers 17 residues. Germline values: CDR1 LGHNA, CDR2 YSLEER. Trimming removed 3 bases from V and 5 bases from J; junction bases left unmatched: 8.

The chain recombines TRBV18 with TRBJ2-3; D perhaps matches TRBD1 (6 bases). Germline values: CDR1 KGHSH, CDR2 LQKENI. This CDR3 has 13 amino acids. V lost 4 bases, J lost 5 bases, and 10 bases lay in between. The CDR3, as DNA: TGTGCCAGCTCACTCGGACAGTTAGATACGCAGTATTTT. Translation gives CASSLGQLDTQYF.

This chain links TRBV6-5 with TRBJ1-4; D is possibly TRBD1 (6 bases). V was cut by 3 bases and J by 2 bases, with 7 bases left in between. CDR1 is MNHEY, CDR2 SVGAGI, per germline. The CDR3 has 14 amino acids. This chain's CDR3 is CASSYGQTNEKLFF. The DNA for the CDR3 is TGTGCCAGCAGTTATGGACAGACTAATGAAAAACTGTTTTTT.

The chain links TRBV5-1 to TRBJ2-7; 8 bases fit TRBD2. This CDR3 comprises 14 residues. J gave up 3 bases and V 7 bases, and 9 bases lay outside the gene matches. Germline values: CDR1 SGHRS, CDR2 YFSETQ. CDR3 bases: TGCGCCAGCGGCGAGGGCGGGGGGTACTACGAGCAGTACTTC. Translation gives CASGEGGGYYEQYF.

J is TRBJ1-1 and V is TRBV2; D remains unclear. The germline CDR1 and CDR2 sequences are SNHLY and FYNNEI. The CDR3 totals 13 residues. Trimming took 5 bases from V and 0 from J, leaving 7 bases between them. The CDR3 sequence is CASSLDMNTEAFF. As DNA, the CDR3 is TGTGCCAGCAGTCTAGATATGAACACTGAAGCTTTCTTT.

The chain recombines TRBV4-2 with TRBJ2-4; 13 bases line up with TRBD2. There are 19 residues in the CDR3. V trimming: 1 base; J trimming: 0 bases; junction bases outside the gene matches: 6. In germline, CDR1 is LGHNA, CDR2 YNFKEQ. CDR3 region: CASSQGRTSGGGAKNIQYF. For the CDR3, the DNA is TGTGCCAGCAGCCAAGGGAGAACTAGCGGGGGGGGAGCCAAAAACATTCAGTACTTC.

This chain links TRBV7-9 with TRBJ2-7, with D perhaps matching TRBD2 (6 bases). CDR1 is SEHNR, CDR2 FQNEAQ, per germline (reference sequence). The CDR3 contains 15 residues. V shed 3 bases and J shed 3 bases, with 15 bases lying between them. This CDR3 is CASSLGEAGGYEQYF. For the CDR3, the DNA is TGTGCCAGCAGCTTGGGGGAGGCAGGAGGCTACGAGCAGTACTTC.

This chain uses TRBV7-8 with TRBJ1-2; no reliable D call. The germline V gene has CDR1 SGHVS and CDR2 FQNEAQ. This CDR3 spans 13 amino acids. The V and J ends lost 7 bases and 1 base respectively, with 10 bases between them. The CDR3 reads CASTLGLNYGYTF. CDR3 bases: TGTGCCAGCACCCTAGGACTTAACTATGGCTACACCTTC.

The genes are TRBV11-3 and TRBJ2-5; TRBD1 aligns across 9 bases. The CDR3 contains 15 residues. V dropped 5 bases and J dropped 5; count of bases not matched to a gene: 9. CDR1 and CDR2 (germline): SGHNT, YENEEA. Written as DNA, the CDR3 is TGTGCCAGCAGCGTAGGTACAGGGGGCAGTGAGACCCAGTACTTC. Its translation is CASSVGTGGSETQYF.

The V gene is TRBV19, the J gene TRBJ1-5, with unresolved D. The V end was cut by 10 bases, the J end by 3 bases, with 22 bases between. This CDR3 has 16 residues. Germline V lookup: CDR1 LNHDA, CDR2 SQIVND (reference sequence). This chain's CDR3 is CATQGSSPINNQPQHF. The CDR3 DNA reads TGTGCCACCCAAGGGAGCAGTCCGATTAACAATCAGCCCCAGCATTTT.

This clone has just one count. The chain joins TRBV19 to TRBJ2-7; tentative D call: TRBD1 (5 bases). V lost 3 bases and J 0 bases, leaving 9 bases between the germline ends. This CDR3 has 14 amino acids. Germline CDR1 and CDR2: LNHDA and SQIVND (reference sequence). For the CDR3, the DNA is TGTGCCAGTAGTATGGGGCCGAGCTCCTACGAGCAGTACTTC. The encoded protein is CASSMGPSSYEQYF.

The J gene is TRBJ1-2, the V gene TRBV2; tentative D call: TRBD1 (6 bases). Germline values: CDR1 SNHLY, CDR2 FYNNEI. This CDR3 is built from 15 residues. V was cut by 6 bases and J by 6 bases, with 20 bases left in between. DNA of the CDR3: TGTGCCAGCAGCCCCCAGGCAGGGGTGGGGCATGGCTACACCTTC. This codes for CASSPQAGVGHGYTF.

In its sample, this clone was seen once. The rearrangement links TRBV18 to TRBJ2-1; D call uncertain. CDR1 and CDR2 from the germline V gene are KGHSH and LQKENI. With 2 bases removed from V and 0 bases from J, the gap between germline ends came to 5 bases. The CDR3 consists of 14 residues. CDR3 bases: TGTGCCAGCTCACCATCGGGCTCCTACAATGAGCAGTTCTTC. Its protein product is CASSPSGSYNEQFF.

The chain has TRBV27 and TRBJ1-3; D unclear. V lost 5 bases, J lost 0 bases, and 11 bases lay in between. Germline CDR1 MNHEY, CDR2 SMNVEV (reference sequence). The CDR3 covers 15 residues. The CDR3 DNA reads TGTGCCAGCAGTCGAGCTCCCCTCTCTGGAAACACCATATATTTT. Residues: CASSRAPLSGNTIYF.

This clone was picked up a small number of times. The chain combines TRBV5-6 with TRBJ2-7, with a weak D call TRBD2 (5 bases). Trimming stripped 1 base from V and 5 bases from J, with 10 bases between. The CDR3 covers 13 residues. Germline lookup yields CDR1 SGHDT and CDR2 YYEEEE. CDR3 residues: CASSLWRVDEQYF. DNA for the CDR3: TGTGCCAGCAGCTTGTGGCGGGTGGACGAGCAGTACTTC.

This rearrangement joins TRBV24-1 to TRBJ2-3, with 8 bases identical to TRBD2. The CDR3 contains 18 residues. The V and J ends lost 9 bases and 1 base, in that order; junction bases with no gene match: 17. Per germline, CDR1 KGHDR and CDR2 SFDVKD. For the CDR3, the DNA is TGTGCCACCCCCCGCCCCCGATCCGGGACTAGTGGCACAGATACGCAGTATTTT. Translation gives CATPRPRSGTSGTDTQYF.